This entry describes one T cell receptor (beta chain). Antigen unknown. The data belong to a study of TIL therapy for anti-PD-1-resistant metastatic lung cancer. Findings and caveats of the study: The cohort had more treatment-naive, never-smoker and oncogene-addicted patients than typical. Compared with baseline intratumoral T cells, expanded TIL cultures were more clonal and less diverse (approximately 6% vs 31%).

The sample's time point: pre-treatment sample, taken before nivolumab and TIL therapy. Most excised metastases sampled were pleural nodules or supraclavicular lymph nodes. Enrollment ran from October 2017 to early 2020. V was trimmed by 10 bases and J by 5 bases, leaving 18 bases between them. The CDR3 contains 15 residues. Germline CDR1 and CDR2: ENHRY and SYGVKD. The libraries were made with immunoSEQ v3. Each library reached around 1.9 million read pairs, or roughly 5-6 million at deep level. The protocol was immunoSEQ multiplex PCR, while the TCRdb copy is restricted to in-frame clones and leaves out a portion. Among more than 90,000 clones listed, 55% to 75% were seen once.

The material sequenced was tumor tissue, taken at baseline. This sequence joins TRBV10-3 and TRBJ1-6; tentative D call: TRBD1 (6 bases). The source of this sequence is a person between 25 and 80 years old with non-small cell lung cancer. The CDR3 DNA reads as TGTGCCACCACACCAAGAACAGGGAATAATTCACCCCTCCACTTT. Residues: CATTPRTGNNSPLHF.